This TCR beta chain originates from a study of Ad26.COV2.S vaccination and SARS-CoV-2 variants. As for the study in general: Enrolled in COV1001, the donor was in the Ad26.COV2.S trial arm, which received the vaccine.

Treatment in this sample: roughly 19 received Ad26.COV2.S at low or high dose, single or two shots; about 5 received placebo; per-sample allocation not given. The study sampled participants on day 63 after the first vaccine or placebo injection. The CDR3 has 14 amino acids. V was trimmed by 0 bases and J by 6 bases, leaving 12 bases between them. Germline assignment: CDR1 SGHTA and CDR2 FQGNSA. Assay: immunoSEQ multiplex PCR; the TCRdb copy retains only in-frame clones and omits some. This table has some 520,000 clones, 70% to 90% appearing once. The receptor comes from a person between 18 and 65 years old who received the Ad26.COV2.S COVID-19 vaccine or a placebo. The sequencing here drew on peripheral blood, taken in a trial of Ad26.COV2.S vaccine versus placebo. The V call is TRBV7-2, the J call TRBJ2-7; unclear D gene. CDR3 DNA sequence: TGTGCCAGCAGCTTAGCTTCCCCTAGAGGCGAGCAGTACTTC. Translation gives CASSLASPRGEQYF.